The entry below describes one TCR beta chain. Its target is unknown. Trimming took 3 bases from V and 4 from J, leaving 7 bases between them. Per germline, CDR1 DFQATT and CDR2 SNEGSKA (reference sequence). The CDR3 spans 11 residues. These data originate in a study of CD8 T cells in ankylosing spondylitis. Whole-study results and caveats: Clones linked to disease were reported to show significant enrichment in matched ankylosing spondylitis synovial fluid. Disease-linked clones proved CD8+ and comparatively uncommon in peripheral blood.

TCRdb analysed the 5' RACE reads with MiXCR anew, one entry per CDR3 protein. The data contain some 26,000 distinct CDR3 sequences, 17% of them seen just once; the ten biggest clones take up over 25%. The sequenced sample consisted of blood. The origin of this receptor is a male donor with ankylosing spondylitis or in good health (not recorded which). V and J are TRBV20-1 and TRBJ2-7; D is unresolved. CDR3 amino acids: CSAREKYEQYV. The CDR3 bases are TGCAGTGCTAGGGAAAAGTACGAGCAGTACGTC.